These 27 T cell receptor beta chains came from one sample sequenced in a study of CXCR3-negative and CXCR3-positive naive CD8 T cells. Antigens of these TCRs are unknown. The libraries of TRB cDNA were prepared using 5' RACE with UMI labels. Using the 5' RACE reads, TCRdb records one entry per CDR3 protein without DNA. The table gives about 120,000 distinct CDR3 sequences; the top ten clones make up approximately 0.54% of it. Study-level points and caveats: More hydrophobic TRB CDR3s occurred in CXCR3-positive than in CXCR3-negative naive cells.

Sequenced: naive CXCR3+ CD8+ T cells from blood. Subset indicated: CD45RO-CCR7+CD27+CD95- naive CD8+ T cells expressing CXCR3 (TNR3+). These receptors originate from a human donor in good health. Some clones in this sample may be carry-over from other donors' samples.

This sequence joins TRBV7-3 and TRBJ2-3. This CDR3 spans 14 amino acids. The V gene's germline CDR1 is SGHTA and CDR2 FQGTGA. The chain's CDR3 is CASSRDSYTDTQYF.

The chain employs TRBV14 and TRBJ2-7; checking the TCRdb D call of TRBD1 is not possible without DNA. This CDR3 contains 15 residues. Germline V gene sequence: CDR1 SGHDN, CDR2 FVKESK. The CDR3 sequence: CASSQGRRDPNEQYF.

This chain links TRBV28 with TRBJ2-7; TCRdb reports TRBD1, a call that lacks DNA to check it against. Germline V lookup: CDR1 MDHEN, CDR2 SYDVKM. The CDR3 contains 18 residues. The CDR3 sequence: CASSSRGYGQGSSYEQYF. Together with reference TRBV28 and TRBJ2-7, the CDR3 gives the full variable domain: DVKVTQSSRYLVKRTGEKVFLECVQDMDHENMFWYRQDPGLGLRLIYFSYDVKMKEKGDIPEGYSVSREKKERFSLILESASTNQTSMYLCASSSRGYGQGSSYEQYFGPGTRLTVT.

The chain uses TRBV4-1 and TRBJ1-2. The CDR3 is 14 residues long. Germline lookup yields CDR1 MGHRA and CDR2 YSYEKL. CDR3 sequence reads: CASSPADLNYGYTF.

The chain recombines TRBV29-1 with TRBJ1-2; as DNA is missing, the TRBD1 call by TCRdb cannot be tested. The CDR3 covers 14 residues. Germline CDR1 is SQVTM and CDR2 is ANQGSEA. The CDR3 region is CSVEGGGTGYGYTF.

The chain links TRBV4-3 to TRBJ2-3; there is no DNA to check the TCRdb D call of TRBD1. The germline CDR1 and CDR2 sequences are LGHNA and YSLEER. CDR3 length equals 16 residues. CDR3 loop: CASSHQPPSPRDTQYF.

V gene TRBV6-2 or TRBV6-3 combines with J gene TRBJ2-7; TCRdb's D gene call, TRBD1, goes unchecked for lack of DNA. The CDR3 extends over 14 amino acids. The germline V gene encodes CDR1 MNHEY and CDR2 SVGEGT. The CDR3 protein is CASEEGGNPYEQYF.

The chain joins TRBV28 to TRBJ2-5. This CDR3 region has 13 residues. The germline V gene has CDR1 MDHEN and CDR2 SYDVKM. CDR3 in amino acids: CASSFRLEETQYF.

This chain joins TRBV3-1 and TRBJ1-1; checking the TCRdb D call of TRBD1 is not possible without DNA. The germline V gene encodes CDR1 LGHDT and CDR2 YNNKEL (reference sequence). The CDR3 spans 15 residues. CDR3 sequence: CASSPYDRGGTEAFF. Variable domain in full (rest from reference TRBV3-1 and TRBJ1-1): DTAVSQTPKYLVTQMGNDKSIKCEQNLGHDTMYWYKQDSKKFLKIMFSYNNKELIINETVPNRFSPKSPDKAHLNLHINSLELGDSAVYFCASSPYDRGGTEAFFGQGTRLTVV.

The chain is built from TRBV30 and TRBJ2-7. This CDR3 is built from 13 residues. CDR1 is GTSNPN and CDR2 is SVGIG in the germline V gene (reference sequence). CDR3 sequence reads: CAWSVSGPYEQYF.

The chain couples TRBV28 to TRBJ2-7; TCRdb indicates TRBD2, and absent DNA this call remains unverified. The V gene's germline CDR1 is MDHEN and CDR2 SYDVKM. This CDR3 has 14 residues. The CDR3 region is CASSSGTSGDEQYF.

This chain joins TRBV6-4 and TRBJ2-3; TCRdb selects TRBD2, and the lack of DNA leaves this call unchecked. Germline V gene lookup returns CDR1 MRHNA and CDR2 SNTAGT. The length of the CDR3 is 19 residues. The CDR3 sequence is CASSDSPPGAGGPVDTQYF.

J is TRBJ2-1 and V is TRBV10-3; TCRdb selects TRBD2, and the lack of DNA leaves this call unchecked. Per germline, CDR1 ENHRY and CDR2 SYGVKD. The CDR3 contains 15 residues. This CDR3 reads CAISDISGRVSEQFF.

CDR3 protein: CSATEQGAREQYF. This rearrangement joins TRBV20-1 to TRBJ2-7; TCRdb lists TRBD1, though no DNA is available to test this call. Germline values: CDR1 DFQATT, CDR2 SNEGSKA (reference sequence). This CDR3 comprises 13 residues.

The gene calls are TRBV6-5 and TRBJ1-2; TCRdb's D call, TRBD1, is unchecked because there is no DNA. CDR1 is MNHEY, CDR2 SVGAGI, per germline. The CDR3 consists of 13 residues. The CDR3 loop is CATTGTGRYGYTF.

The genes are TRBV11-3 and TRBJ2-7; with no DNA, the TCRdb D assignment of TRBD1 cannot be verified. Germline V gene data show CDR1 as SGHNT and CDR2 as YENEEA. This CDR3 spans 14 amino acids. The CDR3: CASSSPDISYEQYF.

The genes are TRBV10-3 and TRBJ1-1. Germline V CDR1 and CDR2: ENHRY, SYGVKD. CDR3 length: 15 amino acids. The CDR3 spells CAISESSGLNTEAFF.

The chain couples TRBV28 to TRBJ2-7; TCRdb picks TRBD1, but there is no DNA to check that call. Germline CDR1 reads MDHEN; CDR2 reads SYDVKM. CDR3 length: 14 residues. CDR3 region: CASSYRQVPYEQYF.

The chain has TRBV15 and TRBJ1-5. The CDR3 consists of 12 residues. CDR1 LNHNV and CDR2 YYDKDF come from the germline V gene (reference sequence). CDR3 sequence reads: CATSREGWPQHF.

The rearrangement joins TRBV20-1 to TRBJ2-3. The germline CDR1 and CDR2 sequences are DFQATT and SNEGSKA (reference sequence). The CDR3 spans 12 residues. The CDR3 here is CSARGSTDTQYF.

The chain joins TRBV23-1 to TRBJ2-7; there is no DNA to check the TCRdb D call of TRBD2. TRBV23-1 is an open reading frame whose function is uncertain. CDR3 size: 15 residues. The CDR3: CASSQGGDGSYEQYF.

The CDR3 loop is CASSLEGGVSSYNEQFF. The chain is built from TRBV5-1 and TRBJ2-1; TCRdb reports TRBD1, a call that lacks DNA to check it against. The germline V gene has CDR1 SGHRS and CDR2 YFSETQ. CDR3 size: 17 residues.

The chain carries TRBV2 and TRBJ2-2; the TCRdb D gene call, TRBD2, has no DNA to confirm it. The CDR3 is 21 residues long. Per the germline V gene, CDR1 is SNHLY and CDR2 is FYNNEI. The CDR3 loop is CASSARRRGSGPIANTGELFF. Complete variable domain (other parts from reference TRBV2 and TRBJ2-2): EPEVTQTPSHQVTQMGQEVILRCVPISNHLYFYWYRQILGQKVEFLVSFYNNEISEKSEIFDDQFSVERPDGSNFTLKIRSTKLEDSAMYFCASSARRRGSGPIANTGELFFGEGSRLTVL.

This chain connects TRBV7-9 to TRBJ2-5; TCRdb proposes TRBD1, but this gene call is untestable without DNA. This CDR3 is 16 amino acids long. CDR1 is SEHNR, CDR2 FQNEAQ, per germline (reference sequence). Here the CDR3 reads CASSLGGTVNQETQYF.

This chain's CDR3 is CASSLLGSSYNSPLHF. V and J are TRBV6-2 or TRBV6-3 and TRBJ1-6. The CDR3 has 16 amino acids. Germline CDR1 reads MNHEY; CDR2 reads SVGEGT.

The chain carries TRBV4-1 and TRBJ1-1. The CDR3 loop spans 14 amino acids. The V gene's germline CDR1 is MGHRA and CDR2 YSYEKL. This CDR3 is CASSQDGEPTEAFF.

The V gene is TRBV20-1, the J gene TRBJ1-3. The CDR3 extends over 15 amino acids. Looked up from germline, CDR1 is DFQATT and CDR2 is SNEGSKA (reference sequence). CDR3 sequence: CSARDYDGAGNTIYF.